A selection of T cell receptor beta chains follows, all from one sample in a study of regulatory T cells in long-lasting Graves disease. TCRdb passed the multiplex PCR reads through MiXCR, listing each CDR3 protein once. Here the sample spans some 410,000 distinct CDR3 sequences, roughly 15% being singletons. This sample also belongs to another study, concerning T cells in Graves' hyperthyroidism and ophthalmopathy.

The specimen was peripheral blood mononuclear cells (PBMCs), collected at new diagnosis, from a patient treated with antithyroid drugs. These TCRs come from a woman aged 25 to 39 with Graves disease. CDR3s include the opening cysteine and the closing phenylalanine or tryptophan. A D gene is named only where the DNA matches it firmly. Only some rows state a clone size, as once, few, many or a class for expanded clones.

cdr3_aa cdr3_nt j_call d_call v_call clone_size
CASSPQTGGSYEQYF TGTGCCAGCAGTCCTCAGACAGGGGGTTCCTACGAGCAGTACTTC TRBJ2-7 TRBD1 TRBV28 .
CASSQVSSGKNIQYF TGCGCCAGCAGCCAAGTATCGAGCGGGAAAAACATTCAGTACTTC TRBJ2-4 . TRBV4-3 many
CASSRRTGAGYTF TGTGCCAGCTCTCGTAGGACAGGGGCCGGCTACACCTTC TRBJ1-2 TRBD1 TRBV18 .
CASSPGTDLNQPQHF TGTGCCAGCAGCCCCGGGACAGACCTCAATCAGCCCCAGCATTTT TRBJ1-5 TRBD1 TRBV7-9 many
CSASHLGEGRVTFF TGCAGTGCTAGCCACCTAGGGGAGGGCCGAGTGACTTTCTTT TRBJ1-1 . TRBV20-1 .
CASRLDRVGNEAFF TGTGCCAGCAGGTTGGACAGGGTAGGCAATGAAGCTTTCTTT TRBJ1-1 TRBD1 TRBV2 many
CSASWEGSVGYTF TGCAGTGCTTCCTGGGAGGGGTCGGTTGGCTACACCTTC TRBJ1-2 . TRBV20-1 few
CSAREFDRGNEKLFF TGCAGTGCTAGAGAGTTCGACAGGGGAAATGAAAAACTGTTTTTT TRBJ1-4 TRBD1 TRBV20-1 many
CASSPFEHLGAVNGELFF TGTGCCAGCAGCCCGTTTGAGCACTTGGGAGCGGTGAACGGGGAGCTGTTTTTT TRBJ2-2 . TRBV5-1 few
CASSFIQSEQFF TGTGCCAGCAGCTTTATTCAGTCGGAGCAGTTCTTC TRBJ2-1 . TRBV13 few
CSGGWGVDIQYF TGCAGCGGGGGTTGGGGGGTAGACATTCAGTACTTC TRBJ2-4 . TRBV29-1 .
CASGFLGSTDTQYF TGTGCCAGCGGCTTCCTAGGTAGCACAGATACGCAGTATTTT TRBJ2-3 . TRBV7-9 few
CSVVGRLAGNEQFF TGCAGCGTTGTTGGTAGGCTAGCGGGGAATGAGCAGTTCTTC TRBJ2-1 TRBD2 TRBV29-1 .
CASSEGRAISYEQFF TGCGCCAGCAGTGAGGGCAGGGCAATCTCCTACGAGCAGTTCTTC TRBJ2-1 . TRBV10-2 few
CASSERRESHNEQFF TGTGCCAGCTCCGAGCGGCGGGAGTCCCACAATGAGCAGTTCTTC TRBJ2-1 TRBD2 TRBV7-9 many
CSARDWGTGPGEQYF TGCAGTGCTAGAGATTGGGGGACAGGGCCGGGGGAGCAGTACTTC TRBJ2-7 TRBD1 TRBV20-1 many
CASSDRDYYEQFF TGTGCCAGCAGTGACCGGGACTATTATGAGCAGTTCTTC TRBJ2-1 TRBD2 TRBV6-2/TRBV6-3 many
CASRDGLNTEAFF TGTGCCAGCCGGGACGGATTGAACACTGAAGCTTTCTTT TRBJ1-1 . TRBV25-1 .
CASSPVGVDYGYTF TGTGCCAGCAGCCCCGTGGGGGTTGACTATGGCTACACCTTC TRBJ1-2 . TRBV6-2/TRBV6-3 few
CSATDRGPEAFF TGCAGTGCAACCGACAGGGGTCCTGAAGCTTTCTTT TRBJ1-1 TRBD1 TRBV20-1 .
CASSINWGKRYEQYF TGTGCCAGTAGTATAAATTGGGGGAAGAGATACGAGCAGTACTTC TRBJ2-7 . TRBV19 .
CASGLDRGVIF TGTGCTAGTGGTTTGGACAGGGGTGTGATCTTC TRBJ2-1 TRBD1 TRBV12-5 many
CASLRGGTDTQYF TGTGCCAGCCTAAGAGGTGGGACAGATACGCAGTATTTT TRBJ2-3 . TRBV28 many
CASGRATDRDTQYF TGCGCCAGCGGAAGGGCCACCGATCGGGATACGCAGTATTTT TRBJ2-3 . TRBV10-2 .
CASTREGADTQYF TGTGCCAGCACCAGAGAGGGCGCAGATACGCAGTATTTT TRBJ2-3 . TRBV6-1 many
CASSYLSGQSIQPQHF TGTGCCAGCAGTTACCTATCGGGACAGTCGATTCAGCCCCAGCATTTT TRBJ1-5 TRBD1 TRBV6-5 few